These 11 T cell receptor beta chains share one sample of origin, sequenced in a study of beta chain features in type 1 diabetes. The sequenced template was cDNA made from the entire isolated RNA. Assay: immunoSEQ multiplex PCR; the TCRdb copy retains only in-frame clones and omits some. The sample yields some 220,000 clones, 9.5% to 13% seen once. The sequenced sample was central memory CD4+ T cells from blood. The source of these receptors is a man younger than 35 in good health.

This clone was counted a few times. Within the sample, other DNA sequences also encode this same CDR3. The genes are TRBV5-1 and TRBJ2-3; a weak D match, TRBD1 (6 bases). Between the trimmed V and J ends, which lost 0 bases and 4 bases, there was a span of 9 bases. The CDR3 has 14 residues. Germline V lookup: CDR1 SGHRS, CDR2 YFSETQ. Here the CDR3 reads CASSLDRAPDTQYF. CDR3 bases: TGCGCCAGCAGCTTGGACAGGGCGCCAGATACGCAGTATTTT.

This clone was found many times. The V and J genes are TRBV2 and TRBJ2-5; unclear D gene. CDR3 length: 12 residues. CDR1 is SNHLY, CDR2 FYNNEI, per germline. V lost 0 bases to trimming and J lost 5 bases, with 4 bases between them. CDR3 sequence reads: CASSEAQETQYF. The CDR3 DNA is TGTGCCAGCAGTGAAGCGCAGGAGACCCAGTACTTC.

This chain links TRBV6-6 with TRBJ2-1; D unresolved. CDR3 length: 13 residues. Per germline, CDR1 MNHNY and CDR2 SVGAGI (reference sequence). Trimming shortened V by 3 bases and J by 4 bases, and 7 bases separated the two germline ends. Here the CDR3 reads CASSYQKYNEQFF. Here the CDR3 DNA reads TGTGCCAGCAGTTATCAGAAATACAATGAGCAGTTCTTC.

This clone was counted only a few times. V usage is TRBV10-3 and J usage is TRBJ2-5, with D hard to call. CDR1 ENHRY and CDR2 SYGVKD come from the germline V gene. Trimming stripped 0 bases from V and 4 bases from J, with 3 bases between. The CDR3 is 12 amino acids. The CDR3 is CAISESTETQYF. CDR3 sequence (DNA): TGTGCCATCAGTGAGTCGACAGAGACCCAGTACTTC.

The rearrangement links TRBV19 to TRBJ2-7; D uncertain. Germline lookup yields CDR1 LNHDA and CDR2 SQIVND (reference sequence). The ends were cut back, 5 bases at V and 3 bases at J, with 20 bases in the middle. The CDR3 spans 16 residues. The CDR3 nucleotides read TGTGCCAGTAGTCCCTTGCGTGAGTCGGGCTACTACGAGCAGTACTTC. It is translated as CASSPLRESGYYEQYF. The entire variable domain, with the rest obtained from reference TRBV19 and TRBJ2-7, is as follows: DGGITQSPKYLFRKEGQNVTLSCEQNLNHDAMYWYRQDPGQGLRLIYYSQIVNDFQKGDIAEGYSVSREKKESFPLTVTSAQKNPTAFYLCASSPLRESGYYEQYFGPGTRLTVT.

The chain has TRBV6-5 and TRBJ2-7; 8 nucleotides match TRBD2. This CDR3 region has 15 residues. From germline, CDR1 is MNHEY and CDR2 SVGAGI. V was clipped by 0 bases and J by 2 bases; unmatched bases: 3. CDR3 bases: TGTGCCAGCAGTTACTCAGGAGCGGGAGCCTACGAGCAGTACTTC. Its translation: CASSYSGAGAYEQYF.

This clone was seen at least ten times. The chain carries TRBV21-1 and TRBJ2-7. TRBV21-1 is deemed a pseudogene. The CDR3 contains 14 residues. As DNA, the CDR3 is TGTGCCAGCAGCCAAAGGTACTCCTCCTACGAGCAGTACTTC. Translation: CASSQRYSSYEQYF.

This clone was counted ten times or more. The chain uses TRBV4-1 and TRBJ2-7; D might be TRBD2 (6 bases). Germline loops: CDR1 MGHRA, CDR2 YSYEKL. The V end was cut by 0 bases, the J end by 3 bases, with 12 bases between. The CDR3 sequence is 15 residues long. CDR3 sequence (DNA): TGCGCCAGCAGCCAAGACGGCGGGATCTACTACGAGCAGTACTTC. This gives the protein CASSQDGGIYYEQYF.

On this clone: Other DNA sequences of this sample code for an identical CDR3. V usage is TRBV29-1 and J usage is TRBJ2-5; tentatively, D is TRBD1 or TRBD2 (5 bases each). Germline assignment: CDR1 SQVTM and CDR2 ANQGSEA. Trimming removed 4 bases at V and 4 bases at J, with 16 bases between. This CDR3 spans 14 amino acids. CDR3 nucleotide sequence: TGCAGCGTTGGTCTACGGGGCTTGGGAGAGACCCAGTACTTC. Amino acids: CSVGLRGLGETQYF.

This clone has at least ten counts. The CDR3 here is CASSSQDYEQYF. The CDR3 bases are TGTGCCAGCTCGTCACAGGACTACGAGCAGTACTTC. The V call is TRBV18, the J call TRBJ2-7; tentative D call: TRBD1 (5 bases). CDR3 length: 12 amino acids. V lost 6 bases and J 3 bases, leaving 9 bases between the germline ends. Per the germline V gene, CDR1 is KGHSH and CDR2 is LQKENI.

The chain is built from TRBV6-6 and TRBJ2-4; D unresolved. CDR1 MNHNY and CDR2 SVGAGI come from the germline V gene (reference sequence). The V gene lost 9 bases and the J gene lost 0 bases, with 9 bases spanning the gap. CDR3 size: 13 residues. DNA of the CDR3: TGTGCCAGTCGACTTCTAGCCAAAAACATTCAGTACTTC. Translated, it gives CASRLLAKNIQYF.